The rows below give T cell receptor beta chains drawn from one sample of a study of blood T cells in healthy people across ages. MiXCR, applied by TCRdb to the 5' RACE reads, yields one record per CDR3 protein. The data show some 760,000 distinct CDR3 sequences, 25% seen once. These data are also associated with another study on T cells of mothers and their children.

The sequenced material came from blood. The receptors come from a boy under 18 in good health. Each CDR3 is given with its conserved first and last residue. Fields, in order: clone size, V gene, J gene, D gene, CDR3 DNA, CDR3 protein. The D gene is left open where the match is weak. For some rows the clone size is stated as once, few or many, or as a class when expanded; others skip it.

clone_size: .
v_call: TRBV12-3/TRBV12-4
j_call: TRBJ1-2
d_call: .
cdr3_nt: TGTGCCAGCAGTCAAGGACAGCACTACACCTTC
cdr3_aa: CASSQGQHYTF

clone_size: .
v_call: TRBV2
j_call: TRBJ2-1
d_call: .
cdr3_nt: TGTGCCAGCAGTGCTCGGGGCTCCTACAATGAGCAGTTCTTC
cdr3_aa: CASSARGSYNEQFF

clone_size: .
v_call: TRBV4-1
j_call: TRBJ2-3
d_call: TRBD2
cdr3_nt: TGCGCCAGCAGCCAAGAAGGAACTAGCGGGCCAGATACGCAGTATTTT
cdr3_aa: CASSQEGTSGPDTQYF

clone_size: few
v_call: TRBV3-1
j_call: TRBJ2-1
d_call: .
cdr3_nt: TGTGCCAGCAGCCAAACATACAATGAGCAGTTCTTC
cdr3_aa: CASSQTYNEQFF

clone_size: .
v_call: TRBV3-1
j_call: TRBJ2-5
d_call: TRBD1
cdr3_nt: TGTGCCAGCAGCCAGACCGGGACAGGGCAAGAGACCCAGTACTTC
cdr3_aa: CASSQTGTGQETQYF

clone_size: few
v_call: TRBV28
j_call: TRBJ2-7
d_call: TRBD2
cdr3_nt: TGTGCCAGCACCACCCCTAGCGGGAGGGAGGGATGGGTGCAGTACTTC
cdr3_aa: CASTTPSGREGWVQYF

clone_size: .
v_call: TRBV3-1
j_call: TRBJ2-3
d_call: .
cdr3_nt: TGTGCCGGCAGCCAAGATAACGCAGAAGGAAGCACAGATACGCAGTATTTT
cdr3_aa: CAGSQDNAEGSTDTQYF

clone_size: few
v_call: TRBV24-1
j_call: TRBJ2-5
d_call: TRBD1
cdr3_nt: TGTGCCACCAGTGAGGCTACAGGGGGCGGACAAGAGACCCAGTACTTC
cdr3_aa: CATSEATGGGQETQYF

clone_size: few
v_call: TRBV3-1
j_call: TRBJ2-1
d_call: .
cdr3_nt: TGTGCCAGCAGCCAAGTGACTACCCGAGAGCAGTTCTTC
cdr3_aa: CASSQVTTREQFF

clone_size: few
v_call: TRBV12-3/TRBV12-4
j_call: TRBJ2-5
d_call: .
cdr3_nt: TGTGCCAGCAGTTTAGAGGGTAGATTCGAGACCCAGTACTTC
cdr3_aa: CASSLEGRFETQYF

clone_size: .
v_call: TRBV20-1
j_call: TRBJ2-4
d_call: TRBD1
cdr3_nt: TGCAGTGCGGCTACATGGCAGGGGGAAAACATTCAGTACTTC
cdr3_aa: CSAATWQGENIQYF

clone_size: .
v_call: TRBV5-1
j_call: TRBJ1-1
d_call: .
cdr3_nt: TGCGCCAGCGGCAGGGGTCCGGATATGAACACTGAAGCTTTCTTT
cdr3_aa: CASGRGPDMNTEAFF

clone_size: few
v_call: TRBV14
j_call: TRBJ1-4
d_call: .
cdr3_nt: TGTGCCAGCAGCCATAGGGGATTGAATGAAAAACTGTTTTTT
cdr3_aa: CASSHRGLNEKLFF

clone_size: .
v_call: TRBV9
j_call: TRBJ2-7
d_call: TRBD2
cdr3_nt: TGTACCAGCAGCGTGGCCCCAGCGGGGGCCTACGAGCAGTACTTC
cdr3_aa: CTSSVAPAGAYEQYF

clone_size: .
v_call: TRBV6-5
j_call: TRBJ2-7
d_call: .
cdr3_nt: TGTGCCAGCAGTTACTCTAGTGCCCCCTCCTACGAGCAGTACTTC
cdr3_aa: CASSYSSAPSYEQYF

clone_size: .
v_call: TRBV20-1
j_call: TRBJ2-1
d_call: TRBD1
cdr3_nt: TGCAGTGCTAGATCTACCCGGCCGGGACAGGGTGAAAATGAGCAGTTCTTC
cdr3_aa: CSARSTRPGQGENEQFF

clone_size: once
v_call: TRBV4-3
j_call: TRBJ2-3
d_call: .
cdr3_nt: TGCGCCAGCAGCCAAGATATCGGGGATACGCAGTATTTT
cdr3_aa: CASSQDIGDTQYF

clone_size: .
v_call: TRBV29-1
j_call: TRBJ2-7
d_call: .
cdr3_nt: TGCAGCGTTGTGGTGGGTTCCTACGAGCAGTACTTC
cdr3_aa: CSVVVGSYEQYF

clone_size: few
v_call: TRBV12-5
j_call: TRBJ1-2
d_call: .
cdr3_nt: TGTGCTAGTGGTCAAGCTAACTATGGCTACACCTTC
cdr3_aa: CASGQANYGYTF

clone_size: .
v_call: TRBV28
j_call: TRBJ2-4
d_call: .
cdr3_nt: TGTGCCAGCAGTTCTCCAGACGTGGGAATTCAGTACTTC
cdr3_aa: CASSSPDVGIQYF

clone_size: .
v_call: TRBV19
j_call: TRBJ1-4
d_call: .
cdr3_nt: TGTGCCAGTAGTATAGGGACAGATACTGAAAAACTGTTTTTT
cdr3_aa: CASSIGTDTEKLFF

clone_size: once
v_call: TRBV3-1
j_call: TRBJ2-2
d_call: .
cdr3_nt: TGTGCCAGCAGGATGGGAACAGGGCCCGGGGAGCTGTTTTTT
cdr3_aa: CASRMGTGPGELFF

clone_size: .
v_call: TRBV19
j_call: TRBJ1-2
d_call: TRBD1
cdr3_nt: TGTGCCAGCGAGTCCGGGACAGGGGAAGGCTACACCTTC
cdr3_aa: CASESGTGEGYTF

clone_size: few
v_call: TRBV6-6
j_call: TRBJ1-6
d_call: .
cdr3_nt: TGTGCCAGCAGTTGGGCTAATAATTCACCCCTCCACTTT
cdr3_aa: CASSWANNSPLHF

clone_size: few
v_call: TRBV5-1
j_call: TRBJ2-7
d_call: .
cdr3_nt: TGCGCCAGCAGACCAATACTGGAACAGGGACTCGAGCAGTACTTC
cdr3_aa: CASRPILEQGLEQYF

clone_size: few
v_call: TRBV21-1
j_call: TRBJ2-4
d_call: .
cdr3_nt: TGTGCCAGCAGCAAAGAGGGGACAAGAGGAGATGGAAACAAAAACATTCAGTACTTC
cdr3_aa: CASSKEGTRGDGNKNIQYF

clone_size: .
v_call: TRBV24-1
j_call: TRBJ2-4
d_call: TRBD1
cdr3_nt: TGTGCCACCAGTGACCGGACAGGCTTAAACATTCAGTACTTC
cdr3_aa: CATSDRTGLNIQYF

clone_size: .
v_call: TRBV20-1
j_call: TRBJ2-2
d_call: .
cdr3_nt: TGCAGTGCTAGTATCGCAGGTCGGAACACCGGGGAGCTGTTTTTT
cdr3_aa: CSASIAGRNTGELFF

clone_size: .
v_call: TRBV7-3
j_call: TRBJ2-7
d_call: .
cdr3_nt: TGTGCCAGCAGCTTGCCCACTGCGGACCCCTACGAGCAGTACTTC
cdr3_aa: CASSLPTADPYEQYF

clone_size: few
v_call: TRBV15
j_call: TRBJ2-3
d_call: TRBD2
cdr3_nt: TGTGCCACCCTTGGACTAGCGGGAGAGGCGCAGTATTTT
cdr3_aa: CATLGLAGEAQYF

clone_size: .
v_call: TRBV6-5
j_call: TRBJ2-4
d_call: .
cdr3_nt: TGTGCCAGCAGTTATGGGCGAGGGGGGAAAAACATTCAGTACTTC
cdr3_aa: CASSYGRGGKNIQYF

clone_size: .
v_call: TRBV12-3/TRBV12-4
j_call: TRBJ2-1
d_call: .
cdr3_nt: TGTGCCAGCAGCGATCAGACGGACAATGAGCAGTTCTTC
cdr3_aa: CASSDQTDNEQFF

clone_size: .
v_call: TRBV20-1
j_call: TRBJ2-5
d_call: TRBD2
cdr3_nt: TGCAGTGCTAGTGGATTGACTAGCGGGAGGTGGGAGACCCAGTACTTC
cdr3_aa: CSASGLTSGRWETQYF

clone_size: .
v_call: TRBV27
j_call: TRBJ2-7
d_call: .
cdr3_nt: TGTGCCAGCAGCAGCGTGAGTCTTGTCTACGAGCAGTACTTC
cdr3_aa: CASSSVSLVYEQYF

clone_size: .
v_call: TRBV4-3
j_call: TRBJ2-5
d_call: .
cdr3_nt: TGCGCCAGCAGCCAAGTTCTGGGATCGGAGACCCAGTACTTC
cdr3_aa: CASSQVLGSETQYF

clone_size: once
v_call: TRBV20-1
j_call: TRBJ2-1
d_call: .
cdr3_nt: TGCAGTGGCCGGGAAATTAACAATGAGCAGTTCTTC
cdr3_aa: CSGREINNEQFF

clone_size: .
v_call: TRBV7-3
j_call: TRBJ2-7
d_call: TRBD1
cdr3_nt: TGTTCCAGCAGCCCTGAGGGGACAGGGATTTCCGAGCAGTACTTC
cdr3_aa: CSSSPEGTGISEQYF

clone_size: few
v_call: TRBV7-2
j_call: TRBJ2-1
d_call: .
cdr3_nt: TGTGCCAGCAGCTTCCGGACGGACGGAGGAGGGAAAAATGAGCAGTTCTTC
cdr3_aa: CASSFRTDGGGKNEQFF

clone_size: .
v_call: TRBV29-1
j_call: TRBJ2-5
d_call: TRBD2
cdr3_nt: TGCAGCGTTGTGTTAGCGGGGGACCTCCAAGAGACCCAGTACTTC
cdr3_aa: CSVVLAGDLQETQYF

clone_size: few
v_call: TRBV12-3/TRBV12-4
j_call: TRBJ1-2
d_call: .
cdr3_nt: TGTGCCAGCACCTCACCAGGGTACTATGGCTACACCTTC
cdr3_aa: CASTSPGYYGYTF

clone_size: few
v_call: TRBV27
j_call: TRBJ2-1
d_call: TRBD2
cdr3_nt: TGTGCCAGCAGCTCGACTAGCGGGGGTCGAGTCAATGAGCAGTTCTTC
cdr3_aa: CASSSTSGGRVNEQFF

clone_size: once
v_call: TRBV13
j_call: TRBJ1-5
d_call: .
cdr3_nt: TGTGCCAGCAGCTTAGGGGGGGCATTATATAGCAATCAGCCCCAGCATTTT
cdr3_aa: CASSLGGALYSNQPQHF

clone_size: .
v_call: TRBV20-1
j_call: TRBJ2-5
d_call: .
cdr3_nt: TGCAGTGCCCCGGGACCGAAAAAGGGGGCCCAGTACTTC
cdr3_aa: CSAPGPKKGAQYF

clone_size: .
v_call: TRBV10-2
j_call: TRBJ2-5
d_call: .
cdr3_nt: TGCGCCAGCAGTGAAGCTAGCCCTCGGGTGATGGGAGAGACCCAGTACTTC
cdr3_aa: CASSEASPRVMGETQYF

clone_size: .
v_call: TRBV7-9
j_call: TRBJ2-1
d_call: .
cdr3_nt: TGTGCCAGCAGCTTAGCGGGTAACACACAGAGGGGCAATGAGCAGTTCTTC
cdr3_aa: CASSLAGNTQRGNEQFF

clone_size: .
v_call: TRBV3-1
j_call: TRBJ1-2
d_call: .
cdr3_nt: TGTGCCAGCAGCCAAGAAGGGAAGGACCTAATTGGCTACACCTTC
cdr3_aa: CASSQEGKDLIGYTF